This T cell receptor (beta chain) was profiled in a study of cytomegalovirus exposure and HLA in healthy donors. V lost 5 bases, J lost 2 bases, and 6 bases stayed unmatched. Germline CDR1 is GTSNPN and CDR2 is SVGIG (reference sequence). CDR3 length: 14 amino acids. Repertoires were generated with immunoSEQ multiplex PCR, while TCRdb's copy carries only in-frame clones and drops some. Of about 110,000 clones listed, approximately 86% are singletons. The V and J genes are TRBV30 and TRBJ2-7, with 10 bases lining up with TRBD1. The receptor comes from a young woman in good health and CMV-seronegative. Sequencing input: PBMCs. The CDR3 nucleotides are TGTGCCTGGGGTACCGGGACAGGGGCCTACGAGCAGTACTTC. Translation gives CAWGTGTGAYEQYF.